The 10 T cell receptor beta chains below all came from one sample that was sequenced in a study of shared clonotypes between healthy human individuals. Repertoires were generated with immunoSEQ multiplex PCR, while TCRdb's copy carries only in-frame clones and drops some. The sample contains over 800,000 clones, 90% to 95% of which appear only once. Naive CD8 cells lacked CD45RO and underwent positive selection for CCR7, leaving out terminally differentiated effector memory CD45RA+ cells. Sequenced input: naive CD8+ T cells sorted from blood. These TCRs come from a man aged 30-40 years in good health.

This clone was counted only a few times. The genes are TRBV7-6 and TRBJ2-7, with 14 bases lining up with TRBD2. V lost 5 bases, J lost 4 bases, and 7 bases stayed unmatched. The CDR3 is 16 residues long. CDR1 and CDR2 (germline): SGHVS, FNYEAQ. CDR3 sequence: CASSPRLAGGLYEQYF. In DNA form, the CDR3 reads TGTGCCAGCAGCCCCCGACTAGCGGGAGGGTTATACGAGCAGTACTTC.

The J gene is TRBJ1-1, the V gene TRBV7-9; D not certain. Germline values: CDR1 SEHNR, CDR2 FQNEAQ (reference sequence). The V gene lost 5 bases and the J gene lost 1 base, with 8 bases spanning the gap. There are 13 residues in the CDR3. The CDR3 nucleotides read TGTGCCAGCAGCCCCGGCGGGAACACTGAAGCTTTCTTT. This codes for CASSPGGNTEAFF.

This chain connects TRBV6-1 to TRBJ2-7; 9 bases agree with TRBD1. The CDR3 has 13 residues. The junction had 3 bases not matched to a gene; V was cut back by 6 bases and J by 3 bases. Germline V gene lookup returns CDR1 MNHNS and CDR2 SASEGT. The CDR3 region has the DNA TGTGCCAGCAGGACAGGGGGAAACTACGAGCAGTACTTC. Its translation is CASRTGGNYEQYF.

The CDR3 DNA is TGTGCCAGCGGTCTTAGCGGGAGGAGTGAGCAGTTCTTC. As protein: CASGLSGRSEQFF. The rearrangement links TRBV7-8 to TRBJ2-1; TRBD2 matches at 10 bases. The CDR3 has 13 amino acids. CDR1 is SGHVS and CDR2 is FQNEAQ in the germline V gene. With 8 bases clipped from V and 9 bases from J, the junction kept 7 bases outside the gene matches.

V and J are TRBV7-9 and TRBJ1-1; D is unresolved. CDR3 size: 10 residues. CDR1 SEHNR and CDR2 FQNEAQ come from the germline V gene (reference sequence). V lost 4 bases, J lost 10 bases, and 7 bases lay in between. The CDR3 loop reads CASSSQGAFF. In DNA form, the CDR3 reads TGTGCCAGCAGCTCCCAAGGAGCTTTCTTT. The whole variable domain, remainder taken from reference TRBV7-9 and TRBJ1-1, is DTGVSQNPRHKITKRGQNVTFRCDPISEHNRLYWYRQTLGQGPEFLTYFQNEAQLEKSRLLSDRFSAERPKGSFSTLEIQRTEQGDSAMYLCASSSQGAFFGQGTRLTVV.

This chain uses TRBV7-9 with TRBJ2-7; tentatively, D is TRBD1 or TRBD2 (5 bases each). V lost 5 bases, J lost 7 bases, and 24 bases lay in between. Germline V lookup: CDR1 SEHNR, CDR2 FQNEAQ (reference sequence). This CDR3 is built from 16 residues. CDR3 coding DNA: TGTGCCAGCAGCCCGAGGGGCAGGGACGAGGCTTGGGAGCAGTACTTC. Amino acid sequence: CASSPRGRDEAWEQYF.

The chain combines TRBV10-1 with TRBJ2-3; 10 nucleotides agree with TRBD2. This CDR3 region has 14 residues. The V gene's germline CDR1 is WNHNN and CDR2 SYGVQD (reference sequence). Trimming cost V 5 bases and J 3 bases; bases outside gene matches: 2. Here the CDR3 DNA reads TGCGCCAGCAGTAGCGGGAGGGTTACAGATACGCAGTATTTT. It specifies CASSSGRVTDTQYF.

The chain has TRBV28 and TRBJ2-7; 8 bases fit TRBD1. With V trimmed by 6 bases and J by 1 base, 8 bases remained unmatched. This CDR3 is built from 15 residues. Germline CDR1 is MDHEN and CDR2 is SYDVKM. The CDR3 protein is CASSQPQGVSYEQYF. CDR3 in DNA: TGTGCCAGCAGCCAACCACAGGGGGTGTCCTACGAGCAGTACTTC.

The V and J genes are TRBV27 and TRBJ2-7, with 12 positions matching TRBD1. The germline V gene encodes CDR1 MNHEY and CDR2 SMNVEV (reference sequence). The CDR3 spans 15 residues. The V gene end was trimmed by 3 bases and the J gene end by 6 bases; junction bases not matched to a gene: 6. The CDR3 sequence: CASSFLGQGAFEQYF. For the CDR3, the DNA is TGTGCCAGCAGTTTTCTGGGACAGGGGGCTTTCGAGCAGTACTTC.

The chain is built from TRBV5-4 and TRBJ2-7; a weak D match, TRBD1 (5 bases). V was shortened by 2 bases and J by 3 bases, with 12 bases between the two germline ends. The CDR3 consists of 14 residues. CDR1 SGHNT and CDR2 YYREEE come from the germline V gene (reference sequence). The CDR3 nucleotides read TGTGCCAGCAGCTTAATCGACAGCAACTACGAGCAGTACTTC. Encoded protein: CASSLIDSNYEQYF. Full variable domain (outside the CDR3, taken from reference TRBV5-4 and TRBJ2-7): ETGVTQSPTHLIKTRGQQVTLRCSSQSGHNTVSWYQQALGQGPQFIFQYYREEENGRGNFPPRFSGLQFPNYSSELNVNALELDDSALYLCASSLIDSNYEQYFGPGTRLTVT.